The 10 T cell receptor beta chains in this list originate from one sample, sequenced in a study of cytomegalovirus exposure and HLA in healthy donors. The PCR was carried out with 60 Vbeta primers and 13 Jbeta primers. Method: immunoSEQ multiplex PCR; TCRdb's copy keeps in-frame clones and lacks some. This sample has under 150,000 clones; 70% to 80% occur once, and the top ten carry over 0.9%. Input material: PBMCs. The receptors shown here come from a woman aged 55-75 years in good health and CMV-seronegative.

This clone was counted a few times. This chain joins TRBV5-3 and TRBJ1-5; tentative D call: TRBD1 (5 bases). TRBV5-3 is placed among ORFs of uncertain function. CDR3 size: 19 residues. The V and J ends lost 6 bases and 5 bases respectively, with 30 bases between them. In nucleotides, the CDR3 is TGTGCCAGAAAACATTCTAGGGGCAGGGATGATAAATTATATCAGCCCCAGCATTTT. Translating it yields CARKHSRGRDDKLYQPQHF.

The V call is TRBV10-3, the J call TRBJ2-7; perhaps TRBD1 as D (6 bases). V was trimmed by 2 bases and J by 3 bases, leaving 11 bases between them. Germline CDR1 is ENHRY and CDR2 is SYGVKD. The CDR3 totals 14 residues. CDR3 in DNA: TGTGCCATCAGTGAGGGCAGGGGCCTCTACGAGCAGTACTTC. This translates into CAISEGRGLYEQYF.

The gene calls are TRBV28 and TRBJ2-7; tentative D call: TRBD2 (6 bases). The CDR3 length is 15 residues. The V end was cut by 7 bases, the J end by 3 bases, with 19 bases between. CDR1 MDHEN and CDR2 SYDVKM come from the germline V gene. The CDR3 nucleotides are TGTGCCAGCACCCGTCGCGGAGCGGGCTTCTACGAGCAGTACTTC. Its protein is CASTRRGAGFYEQYF.

This chain joins TRBV6-5 and TRBJ1-4; D unclear. CDR3 size: 14 residues. V lost 2 bases and J 8 bases, leaving 12 bases between the germline ends. Germline V gene lookup returns CDR1 MNHEY and CDR2 SVGAGI. The CDR3 loop is CASSYGRAREKLFF. The CDR3 nucleotides are TGTGCCAGCAGTTACGGGAGGGCAAGGGAAAAACTGTTTTTT.

The genes are TRBV6-1 and TRBJ2-1, with TRBD2 identical over 11 bases. Germline V gives CDR1 MNHNS, CDR2 SASEGT. Trimming at V came to 3 bases and at J to 10 bases, leaving 8 bases not matched to a gene. The CDR3 runs to 15 residues. The CDR3 nucleotides are TGTGCCAGCAGTGACTTAGCGGGGGGGCGTGGAGAGCAGTTCTTC. This sequence encodes CASSDLAGGRGEQFF.

In its sample, this clone was seen a few times. The chain has TRBV4-1 and TRBJ2-1; D possibly corresponds to TRBD2 (7 bases). Between the trimmed V and J ends, which lost 7 bases and 9 bases, there was a span of 22 bases. CDR1 and CDR2 (germline): MGHRA, YSYEKL. The CDR3 extends over 15 amino acids. The CDR3 region is CASKTGWGGRVEQFF. The CDR3, as DNA: TGCGCCAGCAAAACGGGGTGGGGGGGCCGGGTTGAGCAGTTCTTC.

This clone was detected a few times. The chain employs TRBV7-9 and TRBJ1-4, with a possible D match to TRBD1 (5 bases). The CDR3 is 16 amino acids. The V gene lost 3 bases and the J gene lost 5 bases, with 16 bases spanning the gap. Germline values: CDR1 SEHNR, CDR2 FQNEAQ (reference sequence). The CDR3 sequence: CASSFPRGESNEKLFF. The CDR3 region has the DNA TGTGCCAGCAGCTTTCCCCGGGGGGAGAGCAATGAAAAACTGTTTTTT.

This chain joins TRBV6-4 and TRBJ1-2; D remains ambiguous. CDR3 size: 15 residues. Germline-derived CDR1 and CDR2 are MRHNA and SNTAGT. V lost 0 bases and J 5 bases, leaving 13 bases between the germline ends. CDR3 bases: TGTGCCAGCAGTGACTCCCGTGGCTCGGGATATGGCTACACCTTC. Protein product: CASSDSRGSGYGYTF.

This chain joins TRBV28 and TRBJ2-7; D possibly corresponds to TRBD1 (6 bases). V was clipped by 6 bases and J by 3 bases, with 18 bases between them. There are 15 residues in the CDR3. The germline CDR1 and CDR2 sequences are MDHEN and SYDVKM. The DNA for the CDR3 is TGTGCCAGCAGCGCAAGCTCCAGGACAGTCTACGAGCAGTACTTC. Amino acid sequence: CASSASSRTVYEQYF.

J is TRBJ1-5 and V is TRBV5-5, with D possibly TRBD1 on 6 matching bases. V was cut by 0 bases and J by 4 bases, with 8 bases left in between. The length of the CDR3 is 14 residues. Germline assignment: CDR1 SGHKS and CDR2 YYEKEE (reference sequence). The CDR3 DNA sequence: TGTGCCAGCAGCTTGGACAGGGTGAATCAGCCCCAGCATTTT. Translated, it gives CASSLDRVNQPQHF.